The present T cell receptor beta chain was sequenced within a study of blood T cell repertoires in COVID-19. Study overall: The United States, Italy and Spain supplied acute and convalescent COVID-19 samples.

Losses at the gene ends were 6 bases for V and 4 bases for J; bases not matched to a gene: 7. Germline V gives CDR1 MNHEY, CDR2 SVGAGI. The CDR3 covers 14 residues. TCRdb's copy holds only in-frame clones and misses some; the assay was immunoSEQ multiplex PCR. This table holds under 55,000 clones, 70% to 90% found once. The genes are TRBV6-5 and TRBJ1-2; TRBD1 aligns across 8 bases. The clonotype originates from a human donor in a cohort sampled during active COVID-19. Specimen: peripheral blood. The CDR3 spells CASRVQGGSYGYTF. Written as DNA, the CDR3 is TGTGCCAGCAGGGTACAGGGGGGGAGCTATGGCTACACCTTC.